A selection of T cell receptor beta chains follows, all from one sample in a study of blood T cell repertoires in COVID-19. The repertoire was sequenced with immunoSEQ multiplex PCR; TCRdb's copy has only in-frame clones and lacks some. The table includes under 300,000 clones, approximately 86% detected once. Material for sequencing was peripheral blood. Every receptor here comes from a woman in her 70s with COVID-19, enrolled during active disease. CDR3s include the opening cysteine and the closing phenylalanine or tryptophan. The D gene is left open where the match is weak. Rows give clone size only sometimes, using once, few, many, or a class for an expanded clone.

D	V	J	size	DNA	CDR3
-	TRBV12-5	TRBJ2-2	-	TGTGCTAGTGGTTTGGGGCAGGTGGGCGGGGAGCTGTTTTTT	CASGLGQVGGELFF
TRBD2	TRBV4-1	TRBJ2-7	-	TGCGCCAGCAGCCAAGTGGGACTAGCGGGGATCCCGAGCTCCTACGAGCAGTACTTC	CASSQVGLAGIPSSYEQYF
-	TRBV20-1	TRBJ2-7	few	TGCAGTGCTAGAGAAGGCCGGGGGCAGTACTTC	CSAREGRGQYF
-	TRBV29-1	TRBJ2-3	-	TGCAGCGTAACGGGGGAGTACACAGATACGCAGTATTTT	CSVTGEYTDTQYF
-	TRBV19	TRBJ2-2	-	TGTGCCAGTAGTATGCAGGGGCAGAACACCGGGGAGCTGTTTTTT	CASSMQGQNTGELFF
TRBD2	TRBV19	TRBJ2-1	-	TGTGCCAGTAGTATAGGTTCTAGCGGGCCCTACAATGAGCAGTTCTTC	CASSIGSSGPYNEQFF
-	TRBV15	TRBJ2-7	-	TGTGCCACCAGCAGAGTGGGGCCCTACGAGCAGTACTTC	CATSRVGPYEQYF
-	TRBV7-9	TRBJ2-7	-	TGTGCCAGCACCTCCGGGACTGGCTACGAGCAGTACTTC	CASTSGTGYEQYF
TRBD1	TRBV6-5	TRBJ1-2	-	TGTGCCAGCAGCGACAGGGTTGTCTACACCTTC	CASSDRVVYTF
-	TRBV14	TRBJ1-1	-	TGTGCCAGCAGCCAAGGATGGCGGGGACTGTTGAACACTGAAGCTTTCTTT	CASSQGWRGLLNTEAFF
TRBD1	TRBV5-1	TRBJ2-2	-	TGCGCCAGCAGCCCGACAGGGAATAGGAACACCGGGGAGCTGTTTTTT	CASSPTGNRNTGELFF
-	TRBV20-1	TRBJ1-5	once	TGCAGTGCTAGTCCCCCGGGATCGGGTCAGCCCCAGCATTTT	CSASPPGSGQPQHF
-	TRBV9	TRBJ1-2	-	TGTGCCAGCAGCGTACGCGGATGGGATGGAGGGGGGGTTTATGGCTACACCTTC	CASSVRGWDGGGVYGYTF
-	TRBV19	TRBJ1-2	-	TGTGCCAGTAGTATGCCGGGTTTAGGCTATGGCTACACCTTC	CASSMPGLGYGYTF
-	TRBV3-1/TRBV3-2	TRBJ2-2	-	TGTGCCAGCAGTCTTACAGGATTCACCGGGGAGCTGTTTTTT	CASSLTGFTGELFF